The T cell receptor (beta chain) described here comes from a study of T-cell memory formation after mild COVID-19. Study as a whole: In these data, TCR clusters were largely donor specific.

TCRdb ran MiXCR on the 5' RACE reads and lists one entry per CDR3 protein. The sample lists around 370,000 distinct CDR3 sequences; around 21% were seen once. This clonotype was detected only a few times. The CDR3 contains 14 residues. Germline V CDR1 and CDR2: SEHNR, FQNEAQ (reference sequence). Trimming removed 2 bases from V and 0 bases from J, with 5 bases in between. The sequencing input was PBMCs or a T cell subset sorted from them (not recorded which). The TCR originated in an adult woman who had mild COVID-19 (a few samples of this study predate the infection). Cell type and time point are not known. The gene calls are TRBV7-9 and TRBJ2-4; D gene ambiguous. CDR3 DNA sequence: TGTGCCAGCAGCTTAACGCTAGCCAAAAACATTCAGTACTTC. Amino acids: CASSLTLAKNIQYF.